Below, one TCR beta chain is given with its context. This CDR3 comprises 14 residues. Germline V lookup: CDR1 DFQATT, CDR2 SNEGSKA (reference sequence). V was clipped by 8 bases and J by 0 bases, with 14 bases between them. The authors prepared the TCRbeta library with unique molecular identifiers. TCRdb used MiXCR to reprocess the PCR reads, holding one entry per CDR3 protein. The profile covers approximately 510,000 distinct CDR3 sequences, with about a sixth appearing a single time and approximately 3% taken by the ten largest. The data were obtained in a study of T-cell reconstitution after alpha-beta-depleted transplantation in children.

Source: PBMCs from the stem cell graft donor, taken from the stem cell graft. The TCR sequence derives from a human donor who donated a stem cell graft to a child with acute lymphoblastic leukemia. The gene calls are TRBV20-1 and TRBJ2-1; tentative D call: TRBD2 (5 bases). CDR3 loop: CSPSGRSSYNEQFF. For the CDR3, the DNA is TGCAGTCCCAGCGGCAGGAGCTCCTACAATGAGCAGTTCTTC.